This T cell receptor (beta chain) derives from a study of blood T cell repertoires in COVID-19. About the study: COVID-19 samples from acute and convalescent phases originated in the United States, Italy and Spain. Nucleic acid was either cDNA or gDNA, and it came from T cells, B-cell-depleted T cells, or PBMCs.

CDR3 length equals 15 residues. V shed 2 bases and J shed 3 bases, with 11 bases lying between them. Germline lookup yields CDR1 SGDLS and CDR2 YYNGEE. Original methodology: Estimation of nucleated cell counts was performed using reference gene primer amplification. TCRdb's copy holds only in-frame clones and misses some; the assay was immunoSEQ multiplex PCR. D and trimming come from the DNA, and the V and J calls and clone size come from that table. The sample gives about 200,000 clones, roughly 86% of which show up once; roughly 3% is in the top ten. Sequenced: peripheral blood. The clonotype originates from a man in his 60s with acute or convalescent COVID-19. The genes are TRBV9 and TRBJ1-4; a possible D gene is TRBD1 (6 bases). The CDR3 loop is CASSVFQGSNEKLFF. CDR3 coding DNA: TGTGCCAGCAGCGTTTTTCAGGGGTCTAATGAAAAACTGTTTTTT.